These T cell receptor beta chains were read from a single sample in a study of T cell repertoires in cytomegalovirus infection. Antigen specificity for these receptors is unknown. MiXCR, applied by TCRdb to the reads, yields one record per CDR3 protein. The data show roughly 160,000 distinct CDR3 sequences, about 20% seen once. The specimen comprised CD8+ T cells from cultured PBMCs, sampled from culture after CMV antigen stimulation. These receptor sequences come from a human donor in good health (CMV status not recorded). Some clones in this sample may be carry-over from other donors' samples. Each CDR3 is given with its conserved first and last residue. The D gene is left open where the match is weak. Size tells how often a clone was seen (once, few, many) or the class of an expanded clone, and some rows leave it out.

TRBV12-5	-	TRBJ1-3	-	CASGLAPVDLGNTIYF	TGTGCTAGTGGTTTGGCCCCCGTCGATCTTGGAAACACCATATATTTT
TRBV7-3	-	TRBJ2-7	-	CASSLRGFGYEQYF	TGTGCCAGCAGCTTACGAGGGTTCGGCTACGAGCAGTACTTC
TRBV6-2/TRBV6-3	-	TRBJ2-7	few	CASSSYQQEGPGCEQYF	TGTGCCAGCAGCAGTTACCAACAGGAGGGACCGGGGTGCGAGCAGTACTTC
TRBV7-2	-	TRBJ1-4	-	CASSRWMDEKLFF	TGTGCCAGCAGCCGATGGATGGATGAAAAACTGTTTTTT
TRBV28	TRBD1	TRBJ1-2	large	CASSFPQGADGYTF	TGTGCCAGCAGTTTCCCCCAGGGGGCTGATGGCTACACCTTC
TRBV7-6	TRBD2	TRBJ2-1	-	CASSSTSGLYNEQFF	TGTGCCAGCAGCTCGACTAGCGGACTATACAATGAGCAGTTCTTC
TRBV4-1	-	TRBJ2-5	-	CASSSPGQTQYF	TGCGCCAGCAGCAGCCCGGGGCAGACCCAGTACTTC
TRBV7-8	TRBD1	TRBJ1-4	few	CASLGTGREKLFF	TGTGCCAGCCTCGGGACAGGGAGGGAAAAACTGTTTTTT
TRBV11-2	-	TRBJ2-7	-	CASSLDAGGMSPYEQYF	TGTGCCAGCAGCTTAGATGCGGGCGGAATGAGCCCCTACGAGCAGTACTTC
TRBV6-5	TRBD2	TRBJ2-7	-	CASSYGPGLAYEQYF	TGTGCCAGCAGTTACGGTCCGGGACTAGCCTACGAGCAGTACTTC
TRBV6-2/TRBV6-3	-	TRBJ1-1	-	CASSYSTVLGTEAFF	TGTGCCAGCAGTTACTCGACGGTCTTGGGCACTGAAGCTTTCTTT
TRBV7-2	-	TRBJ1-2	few	CASSSGLPLKDYGYTF	TGTGCCAGCAGCTCAGGTTTACCTCTTAAGGACTATGGCTACACCTTC
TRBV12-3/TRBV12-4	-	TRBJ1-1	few	CASSQGSLRTEAFF	TGTGCCAGCAGTCAAGGGTCACTGAGGACTGAAGCTTTCTTT
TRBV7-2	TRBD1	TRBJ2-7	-	CASSLNPGTAPSYEQYF	TGTGCCAGCAGCTTGAACCCCGGGACAGCCCCTTCCTACGAGCAGTACTTC
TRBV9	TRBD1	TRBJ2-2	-	CASSVSRGPSGELFF	TGTGCCAGCAGCGTTTCGAGGGGGCCGTCCGGGGAGCTGTTTTTT
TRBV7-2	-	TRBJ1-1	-	CASSLGLLGAEAFF	TGTGCCAGCAGCTTAGGGCTGTTAGGCGCTGAAGCTTTCTTT
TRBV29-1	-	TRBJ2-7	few	CSVEDGAGTSYEQYF	TGCAGCGTTGAGGATGGCGCGGGGACCTCCTACGAGCAGTACTTC
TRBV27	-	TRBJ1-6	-	CASSSGITYNSPLHF	TGTGCCAGCAGTTCAGGGATCACCTATAATTCACCCCTCCACTTT
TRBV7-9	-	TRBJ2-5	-	CASSPPIGETQYF	TGTGCCAGCAGCCCCCCGATCGGGGAGACCCAGTACTTC
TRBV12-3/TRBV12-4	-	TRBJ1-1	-	CASSFPGASEAFF	TGTGCCAGCAGTTTCCCCGGGGCGTCTGAAGCTTTCTTT
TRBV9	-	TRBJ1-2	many	CASGWTAHYGYTF	TGTGCCAGCGGTTGGACAGCACACTATGGCTACACCTTC
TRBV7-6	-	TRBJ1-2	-	CASSLAEVDTYGYTF	TGTGCCAGCAGCTTAGCGGAGGTGGATACTTATGGCTACACCTTC
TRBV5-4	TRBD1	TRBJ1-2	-	CASSSDRGTGGYIF	TGTGCCAGCAGCTCTGACAGGGGAACAGGCGGCTACATCTTC
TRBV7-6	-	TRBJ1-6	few	CASSSSGPSSYNSPLHF	TGTGCCAGCAGCTCTTCGGGTCCGAGCTCCTATAATTCACCCCTCCACTTT
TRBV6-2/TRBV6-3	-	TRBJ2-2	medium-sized	CASSYGAGELFF	TGTGCCAGCAGTTACGGGGCCGGGGAGCTGTTTTTT
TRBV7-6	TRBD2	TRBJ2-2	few	CASSPSGGATGELFF	TGTGCCAGCAGCCCTAGCGGGGGGGCAACCGGGGAGCTGTTTTTT
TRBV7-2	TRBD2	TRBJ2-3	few	CASSSSTSGGPIDTQYF	TGTGCCAGCAGCTCGTCGACTAGCGGGGGGCCCATAGATACGCAGTATTTT
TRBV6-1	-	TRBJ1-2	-	CASFSWAGTHYGYTF	TGTGCCAGCTTTTCTTGGGCAGGGACCCACTATGGCTACACCTTC
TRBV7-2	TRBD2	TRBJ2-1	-	CASTGGTSSFEQFF	TGTGCCAGCACCGGCGGGACTAGCTCCTTTGAGCAGTTCTTC
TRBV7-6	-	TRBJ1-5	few	CASSLDGINQPQHF	TGTGCCAGCAGCTTGGACGGGATCAATCAGCCCCAGCATTTT
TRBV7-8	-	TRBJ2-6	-	CASRAASGANVLTF	TGTGCCAGCAGAGCCGCCTCTGGGGCCAACGTCCTGACTTTC
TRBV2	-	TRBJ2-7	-	CASRNGQSYEQYF	TGTGCCAGCAGAAACGGACAGTCCTACGAGCAGTACTTC
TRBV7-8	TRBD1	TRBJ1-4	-	CASSLGTGDEKLFF	TGTGCCAGCAGCCTCGGTACAGGGGACGAAAAACTGTTTTTT
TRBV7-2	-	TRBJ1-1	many	CASSLEWAGRLNTEAFF	TGTGCCAGCAGCTTAGAGTGGGCGGGACGGTTGAACACTGAAGCTTTCTTT
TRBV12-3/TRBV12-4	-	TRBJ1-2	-	CASSSPLNRQYGYTF	TGTGCCAGCAGTTCCCCGTTGAACAGGCAGTATGGCTACACCTTC
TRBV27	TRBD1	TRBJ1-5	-	CASSFGTGHQPQHF	TGTGCCAGCAGTTTCGGGACAGGTCATCAGCCCCAGCATTTT
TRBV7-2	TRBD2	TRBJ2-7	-	CASSPAGGLSYEQYF	TGTGCCAGCAGCCCAGCGGGGGGCCTCTCCTACGAGCAGTACTTC
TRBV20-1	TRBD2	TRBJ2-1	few	CSATTSGISNEQFF	TGCAGTGCTACTACTAGCGGTATAAGCAATGAGCAGTTCTTC
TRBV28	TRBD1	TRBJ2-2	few	CASRRQGVGELFF	TGTGCCAGCAGGAGACAGGGTGTCGGGGAGCTGTTTTTT
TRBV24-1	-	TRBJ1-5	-	CATSDSMGEGYQPQHF	TGTGCCACCAGTGATTCCATGGGGGAGGGGTATCAGCCCCAGCATTTT
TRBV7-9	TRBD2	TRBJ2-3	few	CASSLARGLAVTDTQYF	TGTGCCAGCAGCTTAGCGCGGGGACTAGCGGTGACAGATACGCAGTATTTT
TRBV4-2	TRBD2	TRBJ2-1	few	CASSQASGGAREQFF	TGTGCCAGCAGCCAAGCCAGCGGGGGGGCACGTGAGCAGTTTTTC
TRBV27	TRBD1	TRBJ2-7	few	CASSTGQGFYEQYF	TGTGCCAGCAGTACCGGACAGGGGTTCTACGAGCAGTACTTC
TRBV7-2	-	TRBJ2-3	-	CASSFLISGPTDTQYF	TGTGCCAGCAGCTTCCTAATTAGCGGACCCACAGATACGCAGTATTTT
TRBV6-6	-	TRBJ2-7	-	CASSYPPDVGPFTEQYF	TGTGCCAGCAGTTACCCCCCGGACGTCGGGCCCTTCACCGAGCAGTACTTC
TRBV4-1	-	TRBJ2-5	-	CASSQEHTYQETQYF	TGCGCCAGCAGCCAAGAACACACGTACCAAGAGACCCAGTACTTC
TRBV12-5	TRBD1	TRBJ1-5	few	CASGTGAHQPQHF	TGTGCTAGTGGTACAGGGGCCCATCAGCCCCAGCATTTT
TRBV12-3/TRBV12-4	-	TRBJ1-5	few	CASSLTGRIDQPQHF	TGTGCCAGCAGTTTAACCGGCAGGATTGATCAGCCCCAGCATTTT
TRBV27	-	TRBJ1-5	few	CASSLRAANQPQHF	TGTGCCAGCAGTTTAAGGGCCGCCAATCAGCCCCAGCATTTT
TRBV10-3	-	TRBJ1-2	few	CAISEASEVPDGYTF	TGTGCCATCAGTGAGGCGTCAGAAGTCCCAGATGGCTACACCTTC